This entry lists 14 T cell receptor beta chains sequenced from one sample in a study of CD4 T cells in relation to SARS-CoV-2 and coronaviruses (dated by TCRdb to the early 2020s). To prepare the library, the immunoSEQ multiplex PCR assay was applied. As stored in TCRdb, this immuneACCESS dataset retains in-frame rearrangements with V and J assigned. A fraction of the clones does not appear; measured against another copy, unresolved V genes explain less than half of the discrepancy, and the remainder lacks a known reason. The sample includes about 27,000 clones, with 60% to 85% observed a single time. 20% to 25% of the sample goes to the ten largest clones. No antigens are known for them. CD4+ T cells from unexposed donors were collected before the COVID-19 pandemic (2011-2018). After around 11 days of culture, CD4+ T cells were isolated with the EasySep CD4+ T cell isolation kit. Sequencing was performed on CD4+ T cells from PBMCs, cultured in vitro. Source of these receptors: a human donor in good health.

The chain joins TRBV5-5 to TRBJ2-6, with 11 bases identical to TRBD1. The CDR3 runs 18 residues. J was trimmed by 2 bases and V by 1 base; bases with no gene match: 5. CDR1 is SGHKS and CDR2 is YYEKEE in the germline V gene (reference sequence). CDR3 amino acids: CASSLMRTGGPGANVLTF. CDR3 nucleotide sequence: TGTGCCAGCAGCTTGATGAGGACAGGGGGCCCTGGGGCCAACGTCCTGACTTTC.

The chain uses TRBV5-1 and TRBJ1-5; weak D call: TRBD1 (5 bases). Looked up from germline, CDR1 is SGHRS and CDR2 is YFSETQ. Trimming removed 4 bases at V and 4 bases at J, with 12 bases between. The CDR3 is made up of 14 amino acids. The CDR3 DNA sequence: TGCGCCAGCAGCCAGCTGGGGCCGAATCAGCCCCAGCATTTT. As protein: CASSQLGPNQPQHF.

CDR3 DNA: TGTGCCAGCAGCCACTGGGGACATTCCCCCACGGGTGCCTACAATGAGCAGTTCTTC. This gives the protein CASSHWGHSPTGAYNEQFF. V is TRBV3-1 (or the pseudogene TRBV3-2) and J is TRBJ2-1; TRBD1 is a possible D gene (6 bases). Per the germline V gene, CDR1 is LGHDT and CDR2 is YNNKEL (reference sequence). CDR3 length: 19 amino acids. V shed 3 bases and J shed 2 bases, with 23 bases lying between them.

CDR3 DNA: TGTGCCAGCGGCCGACATCAAGAGACCCAGTACTTC. It is translated as CASGRHQETQYF. The chain carries TRBV19 and TRBJ2-5, with D uncertain. Trimming stripped 9 bases from V and 2 bases from J, with 10 bases between. CDR1 is LNHDA, CDR2 SQIVND, per germline (reference sequence). This CDR3 comprises 12 residues.

This sequence joins TRBV19 and TRBJ1-6, with TRBD1 matching 7 bases. V lost 6 bases and J lost 0; bases outside the gene matches: 8. Germline assignment: CDR1 LNHDA and CDR2 SQIVND (reference sequence). This CDR3 region has 17 residues. CDR3 nucleotides: TGTGCCAGTAGACCGGGACAGCGATACTCCTATAATTCACCCCTCCACTTT. It yields the protein CASRPGQRYSYNSPLHF.

This clone was seen once. This chain uses TRBV7-9 with TRBJ1-3; no clear D gene. V was clipped by 1 base and J by 7 bases, with 11 bases between them. The CDR3 is 14 residues long. CDR1 and CDR2 from the germline V gene are SEHNR and FQNEAQ (reference sequence). The CDR3 DNA is TGTGCCAGCAGCTTAGTATGGGAATCCAACACCATATATTTT. Translating gives CASSLVWESNTIYF.

The chain uses TRBV7-2 and TRBJ2-5; 15 positions match TRBD2. The CDR3 consists of 17 residues. The V gene's germline CDR1 is SGHTA and CDR2 FQGNSA. J gave up 4 bases and V 5 bases, and 8 bases lay outside the gene matches. The CDR3 nucleotides are TGTGCCAGCAGCCCGGGACTAGCGGGAGGCGGGGCAGAGACCCAGTACTTC. Encoded protein: CASSPGLAGGGAETQYF.

This rearrangement joins TRBV10-3 to TRBJ2-3; 9 bases align to TRBD2. This CDR3 contains 18 residues. The V segment lost 0 bases and the J segment 0 bases; nucleotides outside the gene matches: 7. Per the germline V gene, CDR1 is ENHRY and CDR2 is SYGVKD. CDR3 sequence (DNA): TGTGCCATCAGTGAGTCGCCCCCCGGGACTAGCAGCACAGATACGCAGTATTTT. Its translation is CAISESPPGTSSTDTQYF.

The V and J genes are TRBV28 and TRBJ1-5, with a tentative D call TRBD1 (6 bases). Between the trimmed V and J ends, which lost 0 bases and 6 bases, there was a span of 9 bases. Germline loops: CDR1 MDHEN, CDR2 SYDVKM. There are 14 residues in the CDR3. The CDR3 coding sequence is TGTGCCAGCAGTTTATGGGACAGCGGTCAGCCCCAGCATTTT. Its protein is CASSLWDSGQPQHF.

This sequence joins TRBV21-1 and TRBJ1-2. TRBV21-1 is an annotated pseudogene. CDR3 length: 15 amino acids. CDR3: CASSKRKAVGNGYTF. The CDR3 DNA follows: TGTGCCAGCAGCAAACGGAAGGCAGTGGGGAATGGCTACACCTTC.

This chain connects TRBV9 to TRBJ2-3; 7 nucleotides align to TRBD1. Germline V lookup: CDR1 SGDLS, CDR2 YYNGEE. This CDR3 has 14 amino acids. The ends lost 4 bases at V and 2 bases at J; junction bases unmatched: 4. CDR3 sequence (DNA): TGTGCCAGCAGCCCCGACAGGGCCACAGATACGCAGTATTTT. Translated, it gives CASSPDRATDTQYF.

The rearrangement uses TRBV6-4 and TRBJ1-2, with TRBD1 identical over 11 bases. The V and J ends lost 6 bases and 4 bases, in that order; junction bases with no gene match: 4. There are 14 residues in the CDR3. Germline V gene data show CDR1 as MRHNA and CDR2 as SNTAGT. In nucleotides, the CDR3 is TGTGCCAGCAGCCCCGGGACAGGGGGCTATGGCTACACCTTC. Translated: CASSPGTGGYGYTF.

This clone has a single count. V gene TRBV7-9 combines with J gene TRBJ1-2; D remains unclear. This CDR3 spans 11 amino acids. Germline values: CDR1 SEHNR, CDR2 FQNEAQ (reference sequence). V lost 6 bases to trimming and J lost 6 bases, with 8 bases between them. The CDR3 region is CASRVTDGYTF. DNA for the CDR3: TGTGCCAGCAGGGTCACGGATGGCTACACCTTC.

This chain connects TRBV7-2 to TRBJ1-1; D not certain. The V and J ends lost 2 bases and 6 bases respectively, with 10 bases between them. Germline CDR1 SGHTA, CDR2 FQGNSA. The CDR3 spans 13 residues. CDR3: CASSLSWSSEAFF. Here the CDR3 DNA reads TGTGCCAGCAGCTTAAGCTGGTCCTCTGAAGCTTTCTTT.